The entry below gives a single T cell receptor beta chain sequence along with its context. Stated time point: pre-treatment baseline. The data derive from a study of blood T cell dynamics during melanoma immunotherapy. Study background: First-line therapy was either pembrolizumab or nivolumab with ipilimumab for metastatic melanoma.

Germline CDR1 and CDR2: SGDLS and YYNGEE. The junction had 10 bases not matched to a gene; V was cut back by 3 bases and J by 6 bases. The CDR3 runs 16 residues. DNA loading was fixed at about 0.35 ug for all bulk PBMC samples. Using immunoSEQ multiplex PCR, the repertoire was profiled, and TCRdb retains in-frame clones only, with some absent. The table lists 6,600 or so clones, around 81% of them singletons. The sample was blood, taken from a patient treated with checkpoint blockade. This chain uses TRBV9 with TRBJ2-1; 9 nucleotides line up with TRBD2. The source is a human donor with melanoma. The CDR3 DNA sequence: TGTGCCAGCAGCGACGTAGCGGGAGCGCGATCCAATGAGCAGTTCTTC. Amino acids: CASSDVAGARSNEQFF.